This TCR beta chain was observed in a study of early T cells in non-severe SARS-CoV-2 infection. Study-wide results and caveats: Matches to VDJdb favored anti-spike CD8 responses and missed private and CD4 specificities.

TCRdb passed the 5' RACE reads through MiXCR, listing each CDR3 protein once. The sample lists tens of thousands of distinct CDR3 sequences, roughly a tenth seen once, with under 25% in the top ten. The sample holds a few counts of this clonotype. The antigen is not known. The sample comprised whole blood. This clonotype originated in an adult who was a healthcare worker with PCR-confirmed SARS-CoV-2 infection or an uninfected control (not recorded which).

CDR3 protein: CASSEGTSFLSLNSPLHF. CDR3 DNA sequence: TGTGCCAGCAGTGAAGGGACCTCTTTTCTGTCACTTAATTCACCCCTCCACTTT. V gene TRBV6-1 combines with J gene TRBJ1-6; no clear D. Looked up from germline, CDR1 is MNHNS and CDR2 is SASEGT. Trimming stripped 1 base from V and 6 bases from J, with 19 bases between. The CDR3 totals 18 residues.